A selection of T cell receptor beta chains follows, all from one sample in a study of blood T cells in healthy people across ages. TCRdb reprocessed the 5' RACE reads via MiXCR and lists one record per CDR3 protein. This sample has roughly 800,000 distinct CDR3 sequences; roughly 25% occur once, and the top ten carry 9.4%. These records were also assigned to another study, of T cells of mothers and their children.

The sequencing sample was made of blood. Source of these receptors: a boy younger than 18 in good health. The CDR3 runs from the conserved cysteine through the conserved F or W. A D gene is named only where the DNA matches it firmly. The size field is filled for only some rows; it gives once, few, many or a size class.

v_call	d_call	clone_size	j_call	cdr3_nt	cdr3_aa
TRBV15	-	-	TRBJ2-3	TGTGCCACCAGCAGAGTTGATCTTAGCACAGATACGCAGTATTTT	CATSRVDLSTDTQYF
TRBV5-1	TRBD2	-	TRBJ2-3	TGCGCCAGCAGATCGACTAGCGGTTTCACAGATACGCAGTATTTT	CASRSTSGFTDTQYF
TRBV7-8	-	many	TRBJ2-5	TGTGCCAGCAGCCCGCAGGGGATGGAAGAGACCCAGTACTTC	CASSPQGMEETQYF
TRBV5-1	-	many	TRBJ2-5	TGTGCCAGCAGCTTACCTCAAGAGACCCAGTACTTC	CASSLPQETQYF
TRBV18	-	-	TRBJ2-7	TGTGCCAGCTCACCAACGGCTAGCGCCGAGCAGTACTTC	CASSPTASAEQYF
TRBV7-9	-	-	TRBJ1-2	TGTGCCAGCAGCTCAGTGGCAGACGCCATGTATGGCTACACCTTC	CASSSVADAMYGYTF
TRBV20-1	TRBD1	-	TRBJ2-5	TGCAGTGTGGTAGGGGGCGACGAGACCCAGTACTTC	CSVVGGDETQYF
TRBV24-1	TRBD1	-	TRBJ2-1	TGTGCCACCAGGATGACAGGGGAACAGGCCGAGCAGTTCTTC	CATRMTGEQAEQFF
TRBV11-1	TRBD2	-	TRBJ2-1	TGTGCCAGCAGCCGCCCCGGACTAGCGCCGTACAATGAGCAGTTCTTC	CASSRPGLAPYNEQFF
TRBV9	-	-	TRBJ2-5	TGTGCCAGCAGCCCCTTTAGTAATCCTGTAGAGACCCAGTACTTC	CASSPFSNPVETQYF
TRBV13	TRBD2	-	TRBJ2-5	TGTGCCAGCAGCGCCCAAGGGACTAGCGGGGCCCTCCAAGAGACCCAGTACTTC	CASSAQGTSGALQETQYF
TRBV29-1	-	-	TRBJ2-5	TGCAGCGTTGCAGTTTACGGATCACAAGAGACCCAGTACTTC	CSVAVYGSQETQYF
TRBV29-1	-	-	TRBJ2-4	TGCAGCGTTGAAGGGGGGAGCGGTATAAACATTCAGTACTTC	CSVEGGSGINIQYF
TRBV7-9	-	-	TRBJ2-7	TGTGCCAGCTTACAACAGGGCATGGGCGAGCAGTACTTC	CASLQQGMGEQYF
TRBV9	-	-	TRBJ2-3	TGTGCCAGCAGCAGATCCAGGGGAGGCACAGATACGCAGTATTTT	CASSRSRGGTDTQYF
TRBV9	TRBD1	few	TRBJ2-1	TGTGCCAGCACCTATGGGGACAGGACCTACAATGAGCAGTTCTTC	CASTYGDRTYNEQFF
TRBV5-5	TRBD2	-	TRBJ2-7	TGTGCCAGCAGCTTGCCTAGCGGGGGCCCGAACTCCTACGAGCAGTACTTC	CASSLPSGGPNSYEQYF
TRBV20-1	TRBD2	few	TRBJ2-7	TGCAGTGCTCGTAAGCCGGGACTAGTAAACGACGAGCAGTACTTC	CSARKPGLVNDEQYF
TRBV28	-	-	TRBJ2-7	TGTGCCAGCAGTTCGCTCGTCCGGGACGGCTCCTACGAGCAGTACTTC	CASSSLVRDGSYEQYF
TRBV7-2	-	few	TRBJ2-1	TGTGCCAGCAGCTTTGCGGTAAGCTCCTACAATGAGCAGTTCTTC	CASSFAVSSYNEQFF
TRBV28	TRBD1	few	TRBJ1-4	TGTGCCAGCAGTGACAGGGTAGTTGGAAAACTGTTTTTT	CASSDRVVGKLFF
TRBV7-8	-	few	TRBJ2-7	TGTGCCAGCAGCTTAAGTACAGGGCCCGAGCAGTACTTC	CASSLSTGPEQYF
TRBV3-1	-	few	TRBJ1-5	TGTGCCAGCAGCCAAGGATCAACTCAGCCCCAGCATTTT	CASSQGSTQPQHF
TRBV20-1	TRBD2	few	TRBJ2-5	TGCAGTGCTAGAGATTTTGGGGGGGAGGAGACCCAGTACTTC	CSARDFGGEETQYF